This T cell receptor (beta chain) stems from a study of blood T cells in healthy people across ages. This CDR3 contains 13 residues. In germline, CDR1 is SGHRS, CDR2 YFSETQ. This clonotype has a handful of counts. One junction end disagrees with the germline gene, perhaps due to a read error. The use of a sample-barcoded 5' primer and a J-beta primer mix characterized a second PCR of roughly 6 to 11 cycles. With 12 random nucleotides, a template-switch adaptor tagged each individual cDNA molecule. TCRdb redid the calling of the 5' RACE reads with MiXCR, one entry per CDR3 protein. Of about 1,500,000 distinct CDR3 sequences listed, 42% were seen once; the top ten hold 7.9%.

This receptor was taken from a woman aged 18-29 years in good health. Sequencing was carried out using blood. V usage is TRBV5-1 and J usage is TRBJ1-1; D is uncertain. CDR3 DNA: TGTGCCAGCAGCTTCGAAGGGAACACTGAAGCTTTCTTT. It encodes CASSFEGNTEAFF.